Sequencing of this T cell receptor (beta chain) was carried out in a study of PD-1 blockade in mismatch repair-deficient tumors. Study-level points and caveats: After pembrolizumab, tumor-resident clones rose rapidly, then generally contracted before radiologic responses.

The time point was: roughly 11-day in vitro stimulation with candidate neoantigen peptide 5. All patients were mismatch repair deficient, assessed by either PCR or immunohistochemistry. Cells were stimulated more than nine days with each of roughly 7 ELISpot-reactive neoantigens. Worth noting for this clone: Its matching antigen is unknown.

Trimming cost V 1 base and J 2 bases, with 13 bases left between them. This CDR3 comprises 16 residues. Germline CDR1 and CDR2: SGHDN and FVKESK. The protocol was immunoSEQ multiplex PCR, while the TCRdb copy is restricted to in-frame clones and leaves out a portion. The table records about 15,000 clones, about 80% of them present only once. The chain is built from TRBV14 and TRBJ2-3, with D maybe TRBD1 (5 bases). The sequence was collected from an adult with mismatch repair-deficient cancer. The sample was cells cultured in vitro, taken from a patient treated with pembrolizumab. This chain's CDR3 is CASSQGRARDTDTQYF. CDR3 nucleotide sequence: TGTGCCAGCAGCCAAGGAAGGGCCAGGGACACAGATACGCAGTATTTT. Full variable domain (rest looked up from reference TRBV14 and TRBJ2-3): EAGVTQFPSHSVIEKGQTVTLRCDPISGHDNLYWYRRVMGKEIKFLLHFVKESKQDESGMPNNRFLAERTGGTYSTLKVQPAELEDSGVYFCASSQGRARDTDTQYFGPGTRLTVL.